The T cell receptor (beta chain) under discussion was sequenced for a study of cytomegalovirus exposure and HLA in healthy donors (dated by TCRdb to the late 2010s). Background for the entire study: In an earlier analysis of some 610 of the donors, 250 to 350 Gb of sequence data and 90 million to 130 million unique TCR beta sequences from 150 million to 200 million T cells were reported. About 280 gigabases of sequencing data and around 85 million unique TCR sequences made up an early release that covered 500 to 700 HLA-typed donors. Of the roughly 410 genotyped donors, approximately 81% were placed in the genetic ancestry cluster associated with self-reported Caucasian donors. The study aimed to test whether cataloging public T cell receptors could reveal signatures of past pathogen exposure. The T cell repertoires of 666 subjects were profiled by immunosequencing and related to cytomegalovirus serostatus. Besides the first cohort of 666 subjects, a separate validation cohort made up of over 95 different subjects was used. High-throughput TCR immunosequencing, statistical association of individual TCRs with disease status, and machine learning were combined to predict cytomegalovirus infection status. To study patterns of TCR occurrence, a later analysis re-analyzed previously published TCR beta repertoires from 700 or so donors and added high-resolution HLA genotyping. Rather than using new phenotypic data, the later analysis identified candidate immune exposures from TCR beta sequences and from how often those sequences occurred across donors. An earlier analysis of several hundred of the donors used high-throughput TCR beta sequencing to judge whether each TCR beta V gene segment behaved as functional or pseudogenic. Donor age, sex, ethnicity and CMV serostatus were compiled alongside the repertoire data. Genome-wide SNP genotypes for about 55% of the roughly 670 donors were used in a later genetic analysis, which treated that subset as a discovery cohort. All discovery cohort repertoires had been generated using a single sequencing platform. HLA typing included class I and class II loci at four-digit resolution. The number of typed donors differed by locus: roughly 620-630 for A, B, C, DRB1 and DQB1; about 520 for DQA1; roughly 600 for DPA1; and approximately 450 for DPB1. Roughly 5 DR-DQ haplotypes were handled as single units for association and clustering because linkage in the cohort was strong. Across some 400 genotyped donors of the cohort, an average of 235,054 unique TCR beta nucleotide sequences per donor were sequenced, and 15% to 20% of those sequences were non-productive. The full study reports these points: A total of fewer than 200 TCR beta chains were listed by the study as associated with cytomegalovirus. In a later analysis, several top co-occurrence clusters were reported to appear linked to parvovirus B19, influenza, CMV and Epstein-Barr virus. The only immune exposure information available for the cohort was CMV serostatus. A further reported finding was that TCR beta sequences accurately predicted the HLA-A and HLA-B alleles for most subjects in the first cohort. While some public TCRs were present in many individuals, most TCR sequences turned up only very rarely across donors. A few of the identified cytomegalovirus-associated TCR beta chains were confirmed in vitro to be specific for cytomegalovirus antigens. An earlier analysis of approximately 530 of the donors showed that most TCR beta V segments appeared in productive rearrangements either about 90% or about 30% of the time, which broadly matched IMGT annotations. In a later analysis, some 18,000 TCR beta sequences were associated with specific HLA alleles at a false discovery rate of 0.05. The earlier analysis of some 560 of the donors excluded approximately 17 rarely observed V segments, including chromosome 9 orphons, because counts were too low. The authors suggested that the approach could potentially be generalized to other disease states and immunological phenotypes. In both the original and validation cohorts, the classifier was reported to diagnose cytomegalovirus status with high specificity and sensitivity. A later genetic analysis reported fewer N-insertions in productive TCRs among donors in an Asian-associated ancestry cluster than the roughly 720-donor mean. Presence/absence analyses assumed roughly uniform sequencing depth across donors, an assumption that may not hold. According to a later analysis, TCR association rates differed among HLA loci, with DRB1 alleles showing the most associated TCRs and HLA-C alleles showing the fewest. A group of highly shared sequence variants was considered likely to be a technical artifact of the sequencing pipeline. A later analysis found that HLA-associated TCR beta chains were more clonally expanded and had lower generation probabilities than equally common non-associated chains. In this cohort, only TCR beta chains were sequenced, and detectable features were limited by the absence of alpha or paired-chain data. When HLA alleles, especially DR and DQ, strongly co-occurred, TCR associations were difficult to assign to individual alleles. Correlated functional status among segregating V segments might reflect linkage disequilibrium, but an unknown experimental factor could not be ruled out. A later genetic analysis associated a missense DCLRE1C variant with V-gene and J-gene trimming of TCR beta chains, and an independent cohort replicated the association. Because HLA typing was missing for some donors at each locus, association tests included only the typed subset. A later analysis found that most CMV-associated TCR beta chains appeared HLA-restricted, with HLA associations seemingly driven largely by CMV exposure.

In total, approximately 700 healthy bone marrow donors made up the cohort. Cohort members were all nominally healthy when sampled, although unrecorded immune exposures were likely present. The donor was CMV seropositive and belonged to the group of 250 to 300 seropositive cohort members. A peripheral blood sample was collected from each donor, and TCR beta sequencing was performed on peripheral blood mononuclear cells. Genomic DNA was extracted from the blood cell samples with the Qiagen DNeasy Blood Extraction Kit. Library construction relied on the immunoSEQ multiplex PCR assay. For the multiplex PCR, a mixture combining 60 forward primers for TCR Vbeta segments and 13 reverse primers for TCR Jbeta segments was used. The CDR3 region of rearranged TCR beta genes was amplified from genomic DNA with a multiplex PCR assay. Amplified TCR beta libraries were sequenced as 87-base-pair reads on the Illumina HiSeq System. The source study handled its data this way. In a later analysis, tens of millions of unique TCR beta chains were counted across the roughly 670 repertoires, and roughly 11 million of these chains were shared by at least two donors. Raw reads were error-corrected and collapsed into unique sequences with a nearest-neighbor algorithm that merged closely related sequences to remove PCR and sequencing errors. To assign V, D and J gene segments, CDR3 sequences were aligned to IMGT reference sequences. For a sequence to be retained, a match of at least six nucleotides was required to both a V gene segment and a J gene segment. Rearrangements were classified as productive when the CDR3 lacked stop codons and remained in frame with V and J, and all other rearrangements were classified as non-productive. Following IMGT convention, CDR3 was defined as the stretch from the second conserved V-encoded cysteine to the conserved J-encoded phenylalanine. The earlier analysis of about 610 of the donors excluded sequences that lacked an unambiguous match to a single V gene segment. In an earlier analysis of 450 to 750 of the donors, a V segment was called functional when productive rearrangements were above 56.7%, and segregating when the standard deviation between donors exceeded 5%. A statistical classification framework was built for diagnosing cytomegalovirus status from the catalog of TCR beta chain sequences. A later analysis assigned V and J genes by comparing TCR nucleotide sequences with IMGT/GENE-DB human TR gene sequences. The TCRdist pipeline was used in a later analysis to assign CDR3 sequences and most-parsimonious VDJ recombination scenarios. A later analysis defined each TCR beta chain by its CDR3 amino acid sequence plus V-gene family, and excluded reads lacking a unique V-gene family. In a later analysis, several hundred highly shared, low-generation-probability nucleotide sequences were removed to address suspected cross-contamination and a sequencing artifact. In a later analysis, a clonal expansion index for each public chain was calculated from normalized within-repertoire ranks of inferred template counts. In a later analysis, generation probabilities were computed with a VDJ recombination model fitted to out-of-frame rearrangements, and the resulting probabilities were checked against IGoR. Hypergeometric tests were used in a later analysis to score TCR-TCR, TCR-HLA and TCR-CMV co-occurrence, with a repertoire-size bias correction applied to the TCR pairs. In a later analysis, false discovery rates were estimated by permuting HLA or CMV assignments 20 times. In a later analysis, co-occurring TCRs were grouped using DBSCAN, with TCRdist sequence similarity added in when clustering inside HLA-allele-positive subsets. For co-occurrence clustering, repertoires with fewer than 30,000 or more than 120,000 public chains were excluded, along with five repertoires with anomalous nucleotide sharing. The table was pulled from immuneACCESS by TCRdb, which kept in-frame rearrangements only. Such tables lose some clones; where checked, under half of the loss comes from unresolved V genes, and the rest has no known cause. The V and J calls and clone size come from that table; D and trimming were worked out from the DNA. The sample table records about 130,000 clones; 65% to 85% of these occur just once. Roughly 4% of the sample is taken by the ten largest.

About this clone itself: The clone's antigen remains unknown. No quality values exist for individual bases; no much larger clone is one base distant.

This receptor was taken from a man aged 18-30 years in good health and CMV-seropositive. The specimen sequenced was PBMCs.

DNA sequence: TGTGCCAGCAGCCTAGGACAGGGATTCTACGAGCAGTACTTC. Its translation is CASSLGQGFYEQYF. This receptor chain uses TRBV7-9 and TRBJ2-7, with 8 central nucleotides matching TRBD1. CDR1 and CDR2, per the germline V gene (reference sequence), are SEHNR and FQNEAQ. Reading from cysteine to phenylalanine, the CDR3 counts 14 amino acids. Only the CDR3 DNA stays, 42 bases, in frame from base 1. V is cut back by 5 bases and J by 3 bases, with 6 bases in the junction unmatched.